Listed here are 25 T cell receptor beta chains from one sample, sequenced in a study of a mutant IDH1 vaccine in newly diagnosed glioma. This table comes from immunoSEQ multiplex PCR, and its TCRdb copy is limited to in-frame clones, with some not included. Altogether around 20,000 clones are present, roughly 90% being singletons, with the ten largest covering roughly 5%. Antigen specificity for these receptors is unknown. Time point in this sample: week 11, during vaccination. One vaccine dose held 300 ug of mutant IDH1 20-mer peptide and came with topical imiquimod. The source was PBMCs, collected from a glioma patient whose treatment included an IDH1 peptide vaccine. These receptor sequences come from a middle-aged woman with glioma.

This clone occurred a few times. The J gene is TRBJ1-1, the V gene TRBV19, with TRBD1 as a possible D gene (6 bases). The CDR3 is made up of 12 amino acids. Germline CDR1 and CDR2: LNHDA and SQIVND (reference sequence). Trimming took off 10 bases at V and 3 bases at J, with 12 bases between the two ends. CDR3 region: CATKGDYTEAFF. In DNA form, the CDR3 reads TGTGCCACCAAGGGGGATTACACTGAAGCTTTCTTT. The variable domain in full, completed from reference TRBV19 and TRBJ1-1, reads DGGITQSPKYLFRKEGQNVTLSCEQNLNHDAMYWYRQDPGQGLRLIYYSQIVNDFQKGDIAEGYSVSREKKESFPLTVTSAQKNPTAFYLCATKGDYTEAFFGQGTRLTVV.

This sequence joins TRBV4-1 and TRBJ1-4, with D unclear. This CDR3 is 16 amino acids long. V dropped 4 bases and J dropped 0 bases, with 12 bases sitting between them. The germline V gene has CDR1 MGHRA and CDR2 YSYEKL. CDR3 sequence reads: CASSRHPGATNEKLFF. In DNA form, the CDR3 reads TGCGCCAGCAGCCGGCACCCCGGTGCAACTAATGAAAAACTGTTTTTT.

The chain uses TRBV7-8 and TRBJ2-1; TRBD2 agrees at 7 bases. Germline V lookup: CDR1 SGHVS, CDR2 FQNEAQ. V gave up 5 bases and J gave up 1 base; unmatched junction bases: 2. CDR3 length: 14 residues. CDR3 sequence (DNA): TGTGCCAGCAGCCCTAGCGGTTCCTACAATGAGCAGTTCTTC. It encodes CASSPSGSYNEQFF.

The chain employs TRBV12-5 and TRBJ1-1; a weak D match, TRBD1 (5 bases). Germline-derived CDR1 and CDR2 are LGHNT and FRNRAP. The CDR3 contains 13 residues. V lost 1 base to trimming and J lost 3 bases, with 6 bases between them. The CDR3 spells CASGLGGDTEAFF. DNA of the CDR3: TGTGCTAGTGGTTTGGGAGGGGACACTGAAGCTTTCTTT. The full variable domain, with the rest looked up from reference TRBV12-5 and TRBJ1-1, is DARVTQTPRHKVTEMGQEVTMRCQPILGHNTVFWYRQTMMQGLELLAYFRNRAPLDDSGMPKDRFSAEMPDATLATLKIQPSEPRDSAVYFCASGLGGDTEAFFGQGTRLTVV.

The chain has TRBV5-1 and TRBJ2-4; the match to TRBD2 covers 16 bases. The CDR3 consists of 17 residues. Germline assignment: CDR1 SGHRS and CDR2 YFSETQ. The V and J ends lost 3 bases and 5 bases, in that order; junction bases with no gene match: 5. The chain's CDR3 is CASSWGLAGGPQNIQYF. As DNA, the CDR3 is TGCGCCAGCAGCTGGGGACTAGCGGGAGGGCCCCAAAACATTCAGTACTTC.

The chain links TRBV9 to TRBJ1-2; D possibly corresponds to TRBD1 (5 bases). Germline loops: CDR1 SGDLS, CDR2 YYNGEE. The CDR3 has 14 residues. Trimming cost V 2 bases and J 7 bases, with 15 bases left between them. The CDR3: CASSVPDGRAGYTF. CDR3 DNA: TGTGCCAGCAGCGTCCCCGACGGCAGGGCTGGCTACACCTTC.

This chain connects TRBV5-5 to TRBJ2-7; D gene unclear. The germline V gene has CDR1 SGHKS and CDR2 YYEKEE (reference sequence). This CDR3 has 12 residues. Trimming left V 4 bases short and J 3 bases short, with 8 bases between. The CDR3 coding sequence is TGTGCCAGCAGCCGGGCCGTCTACGAGCAGTACTTC. It encodes CASSRAVYEQYF.

V is TRBV2 and J is TRBJ1-2; D may be TRBD1 (5 bases). V shed 7 bases and J shed 7 bases, with 16 bases lying between them. This CDR3 spans 13 amino acids. Germline lookup yields CDR1 SNHLY and CDR2 FYNNEI. This chain's CDR3 is CASTLGGGSGYTF. CDR3 nucleotide sequence: TGTGCCAGCACTTTGGGGGGGGGTAGTGGCTACACCTTC. Looking up the rest from reference TRBV2 and TRBJ1-2 gives the full variable domain: EPEVTQTPSHQVTQMGQEVILRCVPISNHLYFYWYRQILGQKVEFLVSFYNNEISEKSEIFDDQFSVERPDGSNFTLKIRSTKLEDSAMYFCASTLGGGSGYTFGSGTRLTVV.

The rearrangement uses TRBV6-5 and TRBJ1-2; 7 bases are shared with TRBD1. The CDR3 is 13 residues long. The germline V gene encodes CDR1 MNHEY and CDR2 SVGAGI. With 6 bases clipped from V and 5 bases from J, the junction kept 6 bases outside the gene matches. CDR3 bases: TGTGCCAGCAGAACCGGGACAGCATATGGCTACACCTTC. Residues: CASRTGTAYGYTF.

The V call is TRBV6-6, the J call TRBJ1-1; no firm D call. The germline V gene encodes CDR1 MNHNY and CDR2 SVGAGI (reference sequence). The CDR3 is 12 residues long. Trimming left V 2 bases short and J 1 base short, with 2 bases between. Here the CDR3 DNA reads TGTGCCAGCAGTTACCAGAACACTGAAGCTTTCTTT. This codes for CASSYQNTEAFF.

V gene TRBV6-1 combines with J gene TRBJ1-1; TRBD1 is a possible D gene (6 bases). The CDR3 sequence is 15 residues long. Trimming shortened V by 7 bases and J by 4 bases, and 19 bases separated the two germline ends. Germline V gene lookup returns CDR1 MNHNS and CDR2 SASEGT. The CDR3, as DNA: TGTGCCAGCACCCTCATCGGACAGACTATCACTGAAGCTTTCTTT. Protein: CASTLIGQTITEAFF.

This chain connects TRBV6-1 to TRBJ1-5; D is unresolved. Germline assignment: CDR1 MNHNS and CDR2 SASEGT. CDR3 length: 17 amino acids. V was cut by 0 bases and J by 2 bases, with 14 bases left in between. CDR3 sequence (DNA): TGTGCCAGCAGTGAAGCTAGTGGGGTTGTTGGCAATCAGCCCCAGCATTTT. This gives the protein CASSEASGVVGNQPQHF.

This chain links TRBV5-5 with TRBJ2-2; 10 bases map to TRBD2. This CDR3 spans 17 amino acids. V dropped 4 bases and J dropped 7; count of bases not matched to a gene: 13. Germline CDR1 is SGHKS and CDR2 is YYEKEE (reference sequence). In DNA form, the CDR3 reads TGTGCCAGCAGCCCGGGTGAGCGGGGGGGCAGGGGCGGGGAGCTGTTTTTT. Its protein product is CASSPGERGGRGGELFF.

The V call is TRBV10-1, the J call TRBJ2-7; D is perhaps TRBD2 (6 bases). V was trimmed by 3 bases and J by 3 bases, leaving 9 bases between them. Germline assignment: CDR1 WNHNN and CDR2 SYGVQD (reference sequence). The CDR3 contains 13 residues. This chain's CDR3 is CASSDVGGYEQYF. The DNA of the CDR3 is TGCGCCAGCAGTGATGTGGGGGGCTACGAGCAGTACTTC.

This clone was counted between two and nine times. The gene calls are TRBV30 and TRBJ1-1; D gene ambiguous. Deletions cut 1 base from V and 4 bases from J, with 10 bases between. The germline V gene encodes CDR1 GTSNPN and CDR2 SVGIG (reference sequence). The CDR3 consists of 13 residues. CDR3 protein: CAWSADVATEAFF. CDR3 nucleotides: TGTGCCTGGAGTGCTGACGTTGCCACTGAAGCTTTCTTT.

This rearrangement joins TRBV2 to TRBJ2-1; D is perhaps TRBD2 (6 bases). The CDR3 contains 11 residues. Trimming removed 4 bases at V and 9 bases at J, with 7 bases between. CDR1 and CDR2 from the germline V gene are SNHLY and FYNNEI. The CDR3 here is CASSGRVEQFF. The CDR3 DNA reads TGTGCCAGCAGTGGGAGGGTTGAGCAGTTCTTC.

This chain links TRBV2 with TRBJ2-3; D remains unclear. V was pared by 2 bases and J by 6 bases, with 9 bases between. This CDR3 region has 13 residues. Germline loops: CDR1 SNHLY, CDR2 FYNNEI. CDR3 sequence (DNA): TGTGCCAGCAGTGAACGAGAGACGGATACGCAGTATTTT. It codes for CASSERETDTQYF.

The rearrangement links TRBV20-1 to TRBJ2-7; D gene unclear. The CDR3 consists of 10 residues. CDR1 is DFQATT, CDR2 SNEGSKA, per germline (reference sequence). V lost 3 bases and J 3 bases, leaving 3 bases between the germline ends. CDR3 sequence (DNA): TGCAGTGCTAGGTTCTACGAGCAGTACTTC. This gives the protein CSARFYEQYF.

The chain uses TRBV19 and TRBJ1-2; no firm D call. CDR1 LNHDA and CDR2 SQIVND come from the germline V gene (reference sequence). Trimming took 5 bases from V and 8 from J, leaving 9 bases between them. This CDR3 comprises 11 residues. For the CDR3, the DNA is TGTGCCAGTAGTTCAGACCTGGGCTACACCTTC. This sequence encodes CASSSDLGYTF.

The CDR3 protein is CASSFIGGNSPLHF. CDR3 nucleotides: TGTGCCAGCAGCTTTATCGGGGGTAATTCACCCCTCCACTTT. This chain uses TRBV5-5 with TRBJ1-6; D may be TRBD1 (5 bases). Trimming took 2 bases from V and 6 from J, leaving 9 bases between them. The germline V gene encodes CDR1 SGHKS and CDR2 YYEKEE (reference sequence). This CDR3 is 14 amino acids long.

The V call is TRBV4-2, the J call TRBJ2-1, with unresolved D. CDR3 length equals 13 residues. Germline assignment: CDR1 LGHNA and CDR2 YNFKEQ. Trimming took 2 bases from V and 7 from J, leaving 9 bases between them. The CDR3 coding sequence is TGTGCCAGCAGCCAAACCGAGAGGAATGAGCAGTTCTTC. It specifies CASSQTERNEQFF.

The V gene is TRBV7-9, the J gene TRBJ2-3, with D perhaps TRBD1 or TRBD2 (7 bases each). V lost 3 bases and J 3 bases, leaving 19 bases between the germline ends. From germline, CDR1 is SEHNR and CDR2 FQNEAQ (reference sequence). CDR3 length: 17 residues. CDR3 DNA sequence: TGTGCCAGCAGCTTTGGGCTGGTCCAGGGGGGGACAGATACGCAGTATTTT. Translation: CASSFGLVQGGTDTQYF.

The V gene is TRBV10-3, the J gene TRBJ2-7; 8 bases are a match to TRBD2. Germline values: CDR1 ENHRY, CDR2 SYGVKD. This CDR3 spans 16 amino acids. The J segment lost 1 base and the V segment lost 2 bases, leaving 7 bases of the junction unmatched. CDR3 bases: TGTGCCATCAGTGAGCCGGGGGGCGGGAGGTCCTACGAGCAGTACTTC. This translates into CAISEPGGGRSYEQYF.

CDR3 amino acids: CASSLAQGPSLAQHF. CDR3 DNA: TGTGCCAGCAGCTTAGCGCAGGGGCCCTCCCTGGCCCAGCATTTT. V usage is TRBV7-8 and J usage is TRBJ1-5; tentative D call: TRBD1 (6 bases). In germline, CDR1 is SGHVS, CDR2 FQNEAQ. The CDR3 is 15 amino acids. V lost 0 bases and J 11 bases, leaving 17 bases between the germline ends.

The CDR3 region has the DNA TGTGCCAGTAGTATCCTTACCCCCCAACGGGACAGCTTTAACTATGGCTACACCTTC. Its translation: CASSILTPQRDSFNYGYTF. This chain links TRBV19 with TRBJ1-2; 7 bases fit TRBD1. This CDR3 is 19 amino acids long. The V gene's germline CDR1 is LNHDA and CDR2 SQIVND (reference sequence). V shed 3 bases and J 1 base; nucleotides not matched to a gene: 17.